This note documents a single T cell receptor (beta chain) sequence. What it recognizes is unknown. This record comes from a study of T cell responses to AZD1222 COVID-19 vaccine. Study findings and constraints: Donors were largely white British and mainly female; clonal diversity was possibly underestimated.

Germline CDR1 LGHNA, CDR2 YNFKEQ. This CDR3 region has 17 residues. The V segment lost 4 bases and the J segment 5 bases; nucleotides outside the gene matches: 11. The repertoire was sequenced with immunoSEQ multiplex PCR; TCRdb's copy has only in-frame clones and lacks some. The sample carries around 110,000 clones, 85% to 95% recorded once. This sequence joins TRBV4-2 and TRBJ2-7; 13 bases are a match to TRBD2. The specimen was peripheral blood, collected on day 0 of AZD1222 vaccination. This clonotype was obtained from an adult in good health. The CDR3 sequence: CASSLWGLAGWWDEQYF. CDR3 coding DNA: TGTGCCAGCAGCCTTTGGGGACTAGCGGGATGGTGGGACGAGCAGTACTTC.